This T cell receptor beta chain was identified in a study of blood T cell repertoires in COVID-19. In the study's own analysis: Scientists estimated how many nucleated cells there were by amplifying reference gene primers. The method was immunoSEQ multiplex PCR; TCRdb's version includes in-frame clones alone and lacks a portion of them. D and trimming were read from the DNA, whereas the V and J calls and clone size are those reported in that table. The sample holds about 110,000 clones; more than 70% are singletons and the top ten take 3.3%. CDR3 size: 13 residues. V was pared by 6 bases and J by 8 bases, with 16 bases between.

This receptor was identified in a woman aged 45 to 65 with acute or convalescent COVID-19. What was sequenced was peripheral blood. The chain couples TRBV12-3 or TRBV12-4 to TRBJ1-2; TRBD1 is a possible D gene (6 bases). The CDR3 sequence: CASSLTRGAGYTF. The CDR3 DNA sequence: TGTGCCAGCAGCCTCACCCGGGGGGCCGGCTACACCTTC.